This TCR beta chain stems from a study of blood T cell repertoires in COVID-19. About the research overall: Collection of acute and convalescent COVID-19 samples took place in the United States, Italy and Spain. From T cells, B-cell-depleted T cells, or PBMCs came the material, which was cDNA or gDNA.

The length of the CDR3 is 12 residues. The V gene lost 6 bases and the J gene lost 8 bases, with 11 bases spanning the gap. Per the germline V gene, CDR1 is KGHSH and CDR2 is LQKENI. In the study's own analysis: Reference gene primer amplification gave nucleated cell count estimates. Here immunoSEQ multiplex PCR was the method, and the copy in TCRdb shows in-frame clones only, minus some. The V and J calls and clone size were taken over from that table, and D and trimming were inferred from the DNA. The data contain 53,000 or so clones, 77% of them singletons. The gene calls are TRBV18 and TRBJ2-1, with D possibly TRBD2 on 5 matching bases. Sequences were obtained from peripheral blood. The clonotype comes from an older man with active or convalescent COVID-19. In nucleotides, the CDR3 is TGTGCCAGCTCTTCCTCGGGATATGAGCAGTTCTTC. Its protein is CASSSSGYEQFF.